This record covers a single TCR beta chain. The sample belongs to a study of control samples from healthy donors and cancer patients. Per the germline V gene, CDR1 is MGHRA and CDR2 is YSYEKL. This CDR3 is 16 amino acids long. Trimming pared 3 bases from V and 0 bases from J, leaving 14 bases between. Only in-frame clones appear in the TCRdb table, and some are missing; sequencing was by immunoSEQ multiplex PCR. Here the sample spans over 110,000 clones, about 85% being singletons. Sequenced input: blood. The receptor was derived from a woman aged 25 to 45 in good health. The V and J genes are TRBV4-1 and TRBJ1-1, with a weak D call TRBD1 (6 bases). In nucleotides, the CDR3 is TGCGCCAGCAGCCAGATTTGGGGGGCCATGAACACTGAAGCTTTCTTT. It translates to CASSQIWGAMNTEAFF.